A single sample gave rise to the 27 T cell receptor beta chains below, sequenced in a study of CD8+ T cells in alopecia areata. Following RNA extraction, reverse transcription yielded cDNA that acted as the sequencing template. The table came from immunoSEQ multiplex PCR; TCRdb's copy has only in-frame clones and leaves some out. Among about 220,000 clones listed, less than 75% were seen once. Treatment given: oral pan-JAK inhibitor, 5-10 mg twice daily. The material sequenced was CD4+ T cells sorted from blood, taken at week 4, from a patient treated with tofacitinib. These receptors all come from a human donor with alopecia areata.

This clone was recorded at least ten times. The sample holds other DNA sequences that translate to the same CDR3. The rearrangement links TRBV5-1 to TRBJ2-5, with D maybe TRBD2 (6 bases). The CDR3 is 14 amino acids. Germline CDR1 and CDR2: SGHRS and YFSETQ. Trimming stripped 2 bases from V and 1 base from J, with 9 bases between. The CDR3 reads CASSFGGTQETQYF. The CDR3 DNA reads as TGCGCCAGCAGCTTTGGCGGGACCCAAGAGACCCAGTACTTC.

This chain links TRBV7-7 with TRBJ2-1; perhaps D is TRBD1 or TRBD2 (5 bases each). The CDR3 runs to 13 residues. The germline V and J ends were trimmed by 5 bases and 10 bases, with 15 bases remaining between them. CDR1 and CDR2 (germline): SSHAT, FNYEAQ (reference sequence). CDR3 in DNA: TGTGCCAGCAGCCCCAAGCTGAGGGGAGAGCAGTTCTTC. Its translation: CASSPKLRGEQFF. The full variable domain, in which reference TRBV7-7 and TRBJ2-1 provide the parts outside the CDR3, is GAGVSQSPRYKVTKRGQDVTLRCDPISSHATLYWYQQALGQGPEFLTYFNYEAQPDKSGLPSDRFSAERPEGSISTLTIQRTEQRDSAMYRCASSPKLRGEQFFGPGTRLTVL.

The rearrangement uses TRBV2 and TRBJ1-5, with a weak D call TRBD1 (6 bases). The CDR3 consists of 19 residues. In germline, CDR1 is SNHLY, CDR2 FYNNEI. Trimming pared 6 bases from V and 2 bases from J, leaving 26 bases between. CDR3 sequence: CASRKEDSLTTWGNQPQHF. The CDR3 DNA reads as TGTGCCAGCAGGAAAGAGGACAGTCTTACAACCTGGGGCAATCAGCCCCAGCATTTT.

This clone showed up just a few times. The J gene is TRBJ2-1, the V gene TRBV6-1, with TRBD1 identical over 8 bases. Germline V gene data show CDR1 as MNHNS and CDR2 as SASEGT. The V and J ends lost 7 bases and 5 bases, in that order; junction bases with no gene match: 4. The CDR3 runs 13 residues. The CDR3 DNA is TGTGCCAGCACCACGACAGGGGACAATGAGCAGTTCTTC. This translates into CASTTTGDNEQFF.

This clone showed up just once. The chain couples TRBV2 to TRBJ1-5; D remains unclear. Trimming removed 3 bases at V and 3 bases at J, with 9 bases between. The CDR3 contains 14 residues. From germline, CDR1 is SNHLY and CDR2 FYNNEI. The CDR3 sequence is CASSDGLNNQPQHF. In DNA, the CDR3 is TGTGCCAGCAGTGACGGACTGAACAATCAGCCCCAGCATTTT. Full variable domain (missing parts from reference TRBV2 and TRBJ1-5): EPEVTQTPSHQVTQMGQEVILRCVPISNHLYFYWYRQILGQKVEFLVSFYNNEISEKSEIFDDQFSVERPDGSNFTLKIRSTKLEDSAMYFCASSDGLNNQPQHFGDGTRLSIL.

V and J are TRBV7-2 and TRBJ2-5; 8 bases are a match to TRBD2. Per the germline V gene, CDR1 is SGHTA and CDR2 is FQGNSA. Trimming cost V 0 bases and J 5 bases; bases outside gene matches: 5. The CDR3 contains 15 residues. Written as DNA, the CDR3 is TGTGCCAGCAGCTTAGCGGCGGGGGGCCTGGAGACCCAGTACTTC. Amino acids: CASSLAAGGLETQYF.

The rearrangement links TRBV29-1 to TRBJ1-2, with unresolved D. The CDR3 loop spans 14 amino acids. Trimming pared 5 bases from V and 5 bases from J, leaving 18 bases between. Germline V gene lookup returns CDR1 SQVTM and CDR2 ANQGSEA. CDR3 nucleotide sequence: TGCAGCGTTTTGATACAGCCGCAAACTTATGGCTACACCTTC. Translating it yields CSVLIQPQTYGYTF.

The chain recombines TRBV19 with TRBJ1-2; 10 positions agree with TRBD1. Germline V CDR1 and CDR2: LNHDA, SQIVND (reference sequence). With 6 bases clipped from V and 4 bases from J, the junction kept 8 bases outside the gene matches. The CDR3 is made up of 15 amino acids. The CDR3 loop reads CASRPGTGVPYGYTF. The CDR3 DNA sequence: TGTGCCAGTAGGCCAGGGACAGGGGTTCCCTATGGCTACACCTTC.

This chain uses TRBV6-5 with TRBJ1-4, with D possibly being TRBD1 (5 bases). CDR1 and CDR2 (germline): MNHEY, SVGAGI. Trimming shortened V by 8 bases and J by 6 bases, and 16 bases separated the two germline ends. This CDR3 is built from 14 residues. The CDR3 protein is CASGSQGVDEKLFF. CDR3 DNA sequence: TGTGCCAGCGGATCGCAGGGTGTTGATGAAAAACTGTTTTTT.

This chain uses TRBV6-5 with TRBJ2-7, with D maybe TRBD1 (5 bases). The germline V and J ends were trimmed by 5 bases and 1 base, with 9 bases remaining between them. This CDR3 is 13 amino acids long. Germline CDR1 MNHEY, CDR2 SVGAGI. The DNA for the CDR3 is TGTGCCAGCAGTCCCGCAGGGTCCTACGAGCAGTACTTC. Residues: CASSPAGSYEQYF.

Concerning this clone itself: This sample also contains other DNA sequences that code for the same CDR3. This sequence joins TRBV29-1 and TRBJ2-7; 8 bases match TRBD1. The germline CDR1 and CDR2 sequences are SQVTM and ANQGSEA. This CDR3 has 13 residues. Trimming cost V 4 bases and J 0 bases; bases outside gene matches: 2. CDR3 nucleotide sequence: TGCAGCGTTGGTACAGGGGGCTCCTACGAGCAGTACTTC. Translation gives CSVGTGGSYEQYF.

This clone was recorded a few times. J is TRBJ2-1 and V is TRBV4-3; a possible D gene is TRBD1 (6 bases). Germline values: CDR1 LGHNA, CDR2 YSLEER. The CDR3 spans 16 residues. V dropped 0 bases and J dropped 0 bases, with 9 bases sitting between them. The CDR3: CASSQEGRGSYNEQFF. The CDR3 nucleotides are TGCGCCAGCAGCCAAGAAGGCAGGGGCTCCTACAATGAGCAGTTCTTC.

The J gene is TRBJ2-3, the V gene TRBV30, with a weak D call TRBD1 (5 bases). The V end was cut by 1 base, the J end by 6 bases, with 14 bases between. CDR3 length: 14 amino acids. Germline lookup yields CDR1 GTSNPN and CDR2 SVGIG (reference sequence). CDR3 sequence (DNA): TGTGCCTGGAGTGCGTCGCGGACAACGGATACGCAGTATTTT. It translates to CAWSASRTTDTQYF.

Only a few counts were recorded for this clone. This chain joins TRBV29-1 and TRBJ2-3; D could derive from TRBD1 or TRBD2 (5 bases each). Germline CDR1 SQVTM, CDR2 ANQGSEA. CDR3 size: 13 residues. The V and J ends lost 4 bases and 2 bases respectively, with 10 bases between them. CDR3 loop: CSVGGVDTDTQYF. In DNA form, the CDR3 reads TGCAGCGTTGGAGGGGTGGACACAGATACGCAGTATTTT.

This chain links TRBV6-5 with TRBJ1-2; a weak D match, TRBD1 (5 bases). The CDR3 is made up of 13 amino acids. Germline assignment: CDR1 MNHEY and CDR2 SVGAGI. The germline V and J ends were trimmed by 11 bases and 3 bases, with 16 bases remaining between them. CDR3 DNA: TGTGCCGCCACCCTGGGGCCGCACTATGGCTACACCTTC. Translation gives CAATLGPHYGYTF.

The chain links TRBV9 to TRBJ2-3; D remains unclear. Germline lookup yields CDR1 SGDLS and CDR2 YYNGEE. This CDR3 spans 16 amino acids. V was cut by 0 bases and J by 4 bases, with 15 bases left in between. Written as DNA, the CDR3 is TGTGCCAGCAGCGTAGAGGTAGATGCCCCCCCAGATACGCAGTATTTT. Encoded protein: CASSVEVDAPPDTQYF.

This sequence joins TRBV5-1 and TRBJ1-1; D is perhaps TRBD1 (5 bases). The CDR3 is 16 residues long. V lost 4 bases and J 2 bases, leaving 18 bases between the germline ends. Germline CDR1 SGHRS, CDR2 YFSETQ. Here the CDR3 reads CASSPGLTTSNTEAFF. CDR3 sequence (DNA): TGCGCCAGCAGCCCGGGGCTAACGACATCCAACACTGAAGCTTTCTTT.

This clone was counted once. The chain recombines TRBV6-6 with TRBJ1-2; tentative D call: TRBD1 (5 bases). There are 16 residues in the CDR3. Trimming took 7 bases from V and 4 from J, leaving 22 bases between them. The germline CDR1 and CDR2 sequences are MNHNY and SVGAGI (reference sequence). CDR3 residues: CASTEIPSGGVYGYTF. CDR3 DNA: TGTGCCAGCACCGAGATCCCTTCTGGAGGGGTCTATGGCTACACCTTC.

The CDR3 loop reads CASSSPQGNEQFF. The DNA for the CDR3 is TGTGCCAGCAGCTCGCCGCAGGGGAATGAGCAGTTCTTC. The V gene is TRBV5-4, the J gene TRBJ2-1, with a tentative D call TRBD1 (6 bases). Trimming pared 3 bases from V and 7 bases from J, leaving 11 bases between. In germline, CDR1 is SGHNT, CDR2 YYREEE (reference sequence). CDR3 length: 13 residues.

This sequence joins TRBV29-1 and TRBJ2-5; D gene ambiguous. Germline V gene sequence: CDR1 SQVTM, CDR2 ANQGSEA. The CDR3 totals 11 residues. The V and J ends lost 1 base and 6 bases respectively, with 6 bases between them. The CDR3 nucleotides read TGCAGCGTTGAAGTAGGCAAGACCCAGTACTTC. It translates to CSVEVGKTQYF. The whole variable domain, filled in from reference TRBV29-1 and TRBJ2-5, reads SAVISQKPSRDICQRGTSLTIQCQVDSQVTMMFWYRQQPGQSLTLIATANQGSEATYESGFVIDKFPISRPNLTFSTLTVSNMSPEDSSIYLCSVEVGKTQYFGPGTRLLVL.

This rearrangement joins TRBV2 to TRBJ2-3; D may be TRBD1 or TRBD2 (6 bases each). V was pared by 1 base and J by 6 bases, with 23 bases between. CDR1 is SNHLY and CDR2 is FYNNEI in the germline V gene. CDR3 size: 18 residues. The CDR3 sequence is CASSEGMGRTASGDTQYF. In nucleotides, the CDR3 is TGTGCCAGCAGTGAAGGGATGGGACGGACAGCGAGCGGGGATACGCAGTATTTT.

The chain joins TRBV5-6 to TRBJ1-6; TRBD1 is a possible D gene (6 bases). This CDR3 region has 14 residues. V lost 0 bases to trimming and J lost 10 bases, with 11 bases between them. Germline assignment: CDR1 SGHDT and CDR2 YYEEEE. The CDR3 coding sequence is TGTGCCAGCAGCTTGGCCGGGGGGCAGTCACCCCTCCACTTT. This codes for CASSLAGGQSPLHF. Using reference TRBV5-6 and TRBJ1-6 for the parts outside the CDR3, the full variable domain is DAGVTQSPTHLIKTRGQQVTLRCSPKSGHDTVSWYQQALGQGPQFIFQYYEEEERQRGNFPDRFSGHQFPNYSSELNVNALLLGDSALYLCASSLAGGQSPLHFGNGTRLTVT.

The chain employs TRBV29-1 and TRBJ1-1; D is perhaps TRBD1 (6 bases). The ends were cut back, 6 bases at V and 7 bases at J, with 18 bases in the middle. The CDR3 has 13 residues. Germline loops: CDR1 SQVTM, CDR2 ANQGSEA. As DNA, the CDR3 is TGCAGCGTCGAACGGTCAGGGGCGAGTGAAGCTTTCTTT. It yields the protein CSVERSGASEAFF.

This clone was found a few times. This chain connects TRBV30 to TRBJ1-1; D uncertain. This CDR3 is built from 13 residues. The germline V gene has CDR1 GTSNPN and CDR2 SVGIG (reference sequence). Trimming cost V 2 bases and J 3 bases, with 10 bases left between them. CDR3 nucleotide sequence: TGTGCCTGGAGTAAAGCGGGAGACACTGAAGCTTTCTTT. This translates into CAWSKAGDTEAFF. Looking up the rest from reference TRBV30 and TRBJ1-1 gives the full variable domain: SQTIHQWPATLVQPVGSPLSLECTVEGTSNPNLYWYRQAAGRGLQLLFYSVGIGQISSEVPQNLSASRPQDRQFILSSKKLLLSDSGFYLCAWSKAGDTEAFFGQGTRLTVV.

This clone has more than one count but fewer than ten. The chain links TRBV29-1 to TRBJ2-3; D is perhaps TRBD1 (6 bases). This CDR3 is built from 14 residues. V lost 5 bases to trimming and J lost 4 bases, with 16 bases between them. Germline V gives CDR1 SQVTM, CDR2 ANQGSEA. CDR3 amino acids: CSVQLARQADTQYF. The CDR3 DNA reads as TGCAGCGTTCAATTGGCTAGACAGGCAGATACGCAGTATTTT.

CDR3 sequence reads: CASSLMVNTEAFF. In DNA form, the CDR3 reads TGCGCCAGCAGCTTAATGGTGAACACTGAAGCTTTCTTT. The rearrangement links TRBV5-1 to TRBJ1-1; no firm D call. V lost 2 bases and J lost 0, with 5 bases in between. The CDR3 sequence is 13 residues long. CDR1 and CDR2 from the germline V gene are SGHRS and YFSETQ.

The chain uses TRBV11-2 and TRBJ2-3; D uncertain. Trimming shortened V by 3 bases and J by 5 bases, and 3 bases separated the two germline ends. This CDR3 is 11 amino acids long. CDR1 is SGHAT, CDR2 FQNNGV, per germline. The CDR3 here is CASSFLDTQYF. Here the CDR3 DNA reads TGTGCCAGCAGCTTCCTAGATACGCAGTATTTT. The complete variable domain, with remaining parts taken from reference TRBV11-2 and TRBJ2-3, reads EAGVAQSPRYKIIEKRQSVAFWCNPISGHATLYWYQQILGQGPKLLIQFQNNGVVDDSQLPKDRFSAERLKGVDSTLKIQPAKLEDSAVYLCASSFLDTQYFGPGTRLTVL.